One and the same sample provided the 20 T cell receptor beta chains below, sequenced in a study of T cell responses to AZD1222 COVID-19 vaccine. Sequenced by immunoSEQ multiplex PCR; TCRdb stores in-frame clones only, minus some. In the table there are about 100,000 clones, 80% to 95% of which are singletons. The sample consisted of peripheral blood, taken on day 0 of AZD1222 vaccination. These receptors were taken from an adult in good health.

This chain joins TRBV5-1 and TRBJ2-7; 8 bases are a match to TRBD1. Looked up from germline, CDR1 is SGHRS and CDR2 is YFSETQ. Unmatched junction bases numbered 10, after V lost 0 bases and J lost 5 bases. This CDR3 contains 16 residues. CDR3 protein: CASSLGSGGAHNEQYF. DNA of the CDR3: TGCGCCAGCAGCTTGGGGTCAGGGGGCGCACATAACGAGCAGTACTTC.

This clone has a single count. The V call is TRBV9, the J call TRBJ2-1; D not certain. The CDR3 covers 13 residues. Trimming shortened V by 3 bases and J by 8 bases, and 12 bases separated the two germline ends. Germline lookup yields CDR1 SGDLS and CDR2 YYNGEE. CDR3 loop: CASSADPRDEQFF. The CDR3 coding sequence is TGTGCCAGCAGCGCCGACCCCCGCGATGAGCAGTTCTTC.

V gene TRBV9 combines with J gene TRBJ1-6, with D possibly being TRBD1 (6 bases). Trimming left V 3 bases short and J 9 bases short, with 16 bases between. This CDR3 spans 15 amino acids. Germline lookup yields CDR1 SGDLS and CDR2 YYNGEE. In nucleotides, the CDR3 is TGTGCCAGCAGCGCCCCCAGGGGCGGGGGTTCACCCCTCCACTTT. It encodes CASSAPRGGGSPLHF.

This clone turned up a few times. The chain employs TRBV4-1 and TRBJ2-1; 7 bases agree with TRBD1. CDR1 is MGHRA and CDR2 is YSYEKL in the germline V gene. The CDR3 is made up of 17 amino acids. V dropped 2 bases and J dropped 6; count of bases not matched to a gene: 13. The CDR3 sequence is CASSQPTGVGTPNEQFF. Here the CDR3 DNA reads TGCGCCAGCAGCCAACCAACAGGGGTGGGAACCCCCAATGAGCAGTTCTTC.

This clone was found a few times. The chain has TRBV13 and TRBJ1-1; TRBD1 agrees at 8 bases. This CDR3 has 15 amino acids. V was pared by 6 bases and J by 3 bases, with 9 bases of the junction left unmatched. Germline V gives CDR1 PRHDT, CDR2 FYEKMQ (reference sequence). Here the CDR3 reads CASRPQGARDTEAFF. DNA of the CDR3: TGTGCCAGCAGACCTCAGGGGGCGCGGGACACTGAAGCTTTCTTT.

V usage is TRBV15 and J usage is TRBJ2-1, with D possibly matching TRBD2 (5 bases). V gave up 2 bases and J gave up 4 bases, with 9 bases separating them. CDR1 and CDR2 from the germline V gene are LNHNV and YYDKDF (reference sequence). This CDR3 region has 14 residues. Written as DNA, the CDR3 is TGTGCCACCAGCAGACGGGCGGGTTACAATGAGCAGTTCTTC. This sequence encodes CATSRRAGYNEQFF. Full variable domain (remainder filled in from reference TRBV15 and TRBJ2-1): DAMVIQNPRYQVTQFGKPVTLSCSQTLNHNVMYWYQQKSSQAPKLLFHYYDKDFNNEADTPDNFQSRRPNTSFCFLDIRSPGLGDTAMYLCATSRRAGYNEQFFGPGTRLTVL.

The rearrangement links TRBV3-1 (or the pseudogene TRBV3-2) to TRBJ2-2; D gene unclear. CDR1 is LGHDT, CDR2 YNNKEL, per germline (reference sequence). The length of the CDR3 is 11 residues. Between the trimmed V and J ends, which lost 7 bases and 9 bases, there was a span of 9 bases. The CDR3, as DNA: TGTGCCAGCACCAACGCCTGGGAGCTGTTTTTT. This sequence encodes CASTNAWELFF.

The CDR3: CASSLHRGYYEQYF. The CDR3 DNA reads as TGTGCCAGCAGTTTACACAGGGGTTACTACGAGCAGTACTTC. The chain has TRBV27 and TRBJ2-7; TRBD1 aligns across 7 bases. The CDR3 is 14 amino acids. V trimming: 2 bases; J trimming: 3 bases; junction bases outside the gene matches: 4. CDR1 is MNHEY and CDR2 is SMNVEV in the germline V gene (reference sequence).

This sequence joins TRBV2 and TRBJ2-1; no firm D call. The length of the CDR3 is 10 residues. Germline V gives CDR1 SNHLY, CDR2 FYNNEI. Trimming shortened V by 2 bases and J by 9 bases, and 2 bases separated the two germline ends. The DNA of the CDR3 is TGTGCCAGCAGTGAATTTGAGCAGTTCTTC. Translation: CASSEFEQFF.

This chain's CDR3 is CASSSQGAGTGELFF. CDR3 DNA sequence: TGTGCCAGCAGCTCACAGGGGGCAGGCACCGGGGAGCTGTTTTTT. V gene TRBV7-9 combines with J gene TRBJ2-2, with 9 bases fitting TRBD1. The CDR3 has 15 amino acids. Germline trimming cut 4 bases from V and 4 bases from J; bases unmatched to any gene: 4. Germline CDR1 SEHNR, CDR2 FQNEAQ (reference sequence).

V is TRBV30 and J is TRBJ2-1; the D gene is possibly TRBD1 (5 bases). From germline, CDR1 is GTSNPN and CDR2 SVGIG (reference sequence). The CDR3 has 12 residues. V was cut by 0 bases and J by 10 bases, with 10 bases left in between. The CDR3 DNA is TGTGCCTGGAGTGTGGGGCGCGTCGAGCAGTTCTTC. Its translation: CAWSVGRVEQFF.

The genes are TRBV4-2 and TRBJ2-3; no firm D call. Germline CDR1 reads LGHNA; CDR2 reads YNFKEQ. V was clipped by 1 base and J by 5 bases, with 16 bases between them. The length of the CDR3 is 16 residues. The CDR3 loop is CASSQVNPSLKDTQYF. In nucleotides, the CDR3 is TGTGCCAGCAGCCAAGTAAACCCGTCTTTGAAAGATACGCAGTATTTT.

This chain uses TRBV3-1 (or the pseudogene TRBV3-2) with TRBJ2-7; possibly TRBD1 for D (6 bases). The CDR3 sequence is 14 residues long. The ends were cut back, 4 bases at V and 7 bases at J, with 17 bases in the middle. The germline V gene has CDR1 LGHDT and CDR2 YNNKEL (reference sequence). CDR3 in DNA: TGTGCCAGCAGCCGAGGAAGCGGTCAGGGGGAGCAGTACTTC. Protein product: CASSRGSGQGEQYF.

Written as DNA, the CDR3 is TGCGCCAGCAGCTTGGACACAGGGGTCTATGGCTACACCTTC. Translated, it gives CASSLDTGVYGYTF. The chain is built from TRBV5-1 and TRBJ1-2; 7 positions agree with TRBD1. This CDR3 has 14 amino acids. CDR1 is SGHRS and CDR2 is YFSETQ in the germline V gene. The V gene end was trimmed by 0 bases and the J gene end by 4 bases; junction bases not matched to a gene: 3.

The CDR3 nucleotides are TGTGCCAGCACCCTGTCGATAGGATTCTCCTATGGCTACACCTTC. Translating gives CASTLSIGFSYGYTF. The chain combines TRBV2 with TRBJ1-2, with unresolved D. Per the germline V gene, CDR1 is SNHLY and CDR2 is FYNNEI. The ends were cut back, 7 bases at V and 4 bases at J, with 19 bases in the middle. This CDR3 comprises 15 residues.

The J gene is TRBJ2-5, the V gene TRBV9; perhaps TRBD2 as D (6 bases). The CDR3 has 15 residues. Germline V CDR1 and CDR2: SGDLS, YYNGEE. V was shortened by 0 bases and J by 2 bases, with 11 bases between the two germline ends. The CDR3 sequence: CASSVGGGRQETQYF. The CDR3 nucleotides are TGTGCCAGCAGCGTAGGTGGTGGGAGGCAAGAGACCCAGTACTTC.

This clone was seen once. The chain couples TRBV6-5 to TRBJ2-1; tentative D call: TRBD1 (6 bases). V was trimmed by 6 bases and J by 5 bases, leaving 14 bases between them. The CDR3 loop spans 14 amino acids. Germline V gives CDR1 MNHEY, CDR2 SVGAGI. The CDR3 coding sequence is TGTGCCAGCAGACCACAGGGTTTCGACAATGAGCAGTTCTTC. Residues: CASRPQGFDNEQFF.

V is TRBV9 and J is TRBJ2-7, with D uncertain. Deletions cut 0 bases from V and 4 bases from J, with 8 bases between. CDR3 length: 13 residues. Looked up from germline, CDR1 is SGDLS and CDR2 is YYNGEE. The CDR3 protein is CASSVGPIYEQYF. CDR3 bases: TGTGCCAGCAGCGTAGGACCCATTTACGAGCAGTACTTC.

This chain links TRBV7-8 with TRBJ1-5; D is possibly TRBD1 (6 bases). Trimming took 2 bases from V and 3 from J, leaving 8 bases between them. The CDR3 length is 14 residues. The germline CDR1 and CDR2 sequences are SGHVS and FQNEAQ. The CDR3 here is CASSLRDINQPQHF. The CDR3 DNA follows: TGTGCCAGCAGCTTAAGGGACATCAATCAGCCCCAGCATTTT.

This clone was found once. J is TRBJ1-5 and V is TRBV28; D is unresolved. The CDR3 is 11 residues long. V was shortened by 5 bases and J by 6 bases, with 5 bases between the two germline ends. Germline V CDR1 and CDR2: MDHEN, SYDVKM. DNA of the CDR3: TGTGCCAGCAGTGGGTTTCAGCCCCAGCATTTT. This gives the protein CASSGFQPQHF. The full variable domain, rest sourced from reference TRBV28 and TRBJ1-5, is DVKVTQSSRYLVKRTGEKVFLECVQDMDHENMFWYRQDPGLGLRLIYFSYDVKMKEKGDIPEGYSVSREKKERFSLILESASTNQTSMYLCASSGFQPQHFGDGTRLSIL.